These T cell receptor beta chains were read from a single sample in a study of T cell changes during pregnancy in multiple sclerosis. This table comes from immunoSEQ multiplex PCR, and its TCRdb copy is limited to in-frame clones, with some not included. The sample holds approximately 74,000 clones, 80% to 90% seen once. The sample here was peripheral blood, taken before pregnancy. These TCRs come from a female donor with multiple sclerosis, enrolled in a pregnancy study. Both conserved end residues are part of each CDR3. Fields, in order: clone size, J gene, D gene, V gene, CDR3 DNA, CDR3 protein. D genes are given only for firm matches. The listing skips clone size in some rows; elsewhere it reads once, few, many or a size class.

NA	TRBJ2-3	TRBD2	TRBV27	TGTGCCAGCAGTTCTAGCGGGAGCGGTGTTGGTACGCAGTATTTT	CASSSSGSGVGTQYF
NA	TRBJ2-7	NA	TRBV2	TGTGCCAGCAGGAGCGGGTACTCCTACGAGCAGTACTTC	CASRSGYSYEQYF
NA	TRBJ1-5	NA	TRBV7-9	TGTGCCAGCAGCTCCGGAGTTCCGCCCCAGCATTTT	CASSSGVPPQHF
NA	TRBJ1-5	NA	TRBV19	TGTGCCAGTAGTATAGCGCGCGGCAATCAGCCCCAGCATTTT	CASSIARGNQPQHF
NA	TRBJ1-5	TRBD1	TRBV16	TGTGCCAGCAGCCTTGGGACAGAACGAAGTCAGCCCCAGCATTTT	CASSLGTERSQPQHF
NA	TRBJ2-5	TRBD2	TRBV7-6	TGTGCCAGCAGCTTATCCCAAGCGGGGATACAAGAGACCCAGTACTTC	CASSLSQAGIQETQYF
NA	TRBJ2-1	NA	TRBV11-2	TGTGCCAGCAGCTTAGCTATGTATCAGGTCACCAATGAGCAGTTCTTC	CASSLAMYQVTNEQFF
NA	TRBJ1-1	TRBD1	TRBV5-6	TGTGCCAGCAGCTTAGGACAGGGGGTGAACACTGAAGCTTTCTTT	CASSLGQGVNTEAFF
NA	TRBJ1-2	TRBD1	TRBV6-5	TGTGCCAGCAGTTCAGGACAGGCGCGGCGTGGCTACACCTTC	CASSSGQARRGYTF
once	TRBJ1-2	NA	TRBV25-1	TGTGCCAGCAGTGAATACTTGGGCGGGACGGATGACTATGGCTACACCTTC	CASSEYLGGTDDYGYTF
NA	TRBJ1-1	NA	TRBV27	TGTGCCAGCAGTAGGGGATCTGGGGGCCTGAACACTGAAGCTTTCTTT	CASSRGSGGLNTEAFF
NA	TRBJ2-1	TRBD2	TRBV10-1	TGCGCCAGCAGTGAGGTAGCGGGAAACAACTACAATGAGCAGTTCTTC	CASSEVAGNNYNEQFF
NA	TRBJ1-4	NA	TRBV5-8	TGTGCCAGCAGCTCGGGGGTGTGGAATGAAAAACTGTTTTTT	CASSSGVWNEKLFF
NA	TRBJ2-7	TRBD1	TRBV27	TGTGCCAGCAGTTTGTTGGACAGGGGATACGAGCAGTACTTC	CASSLLDRGYEQYF
NA	TRBJ1-6	NA	TRBV27	NA	CASSFLAGGSPLHF
NA	TRBJ2-3	NA	TRBV5-1	TGCGCCAGCAGCTTGGTCCCATCGGGGGGCACAGATACGCAGTATTTT	CASSLVPSGGTDTQYF
NA	TRBJ2-5	NA	TRBV2	TGTGCCAGCAGTGAAGGTTCAGGCGTGGAGACCCAGTACTTC	CASSEGSGVETQYF
NA	TRBJ2-5	TRBD2	TRBV6-5	TGTGCCAGCAGTTCCGCAGCGGGGGGAGAGACCCAGTACTTC	CASSSAAGGETQYF
NA	TRBJ2-1	NA	TRBV18	TGTGCCAGCTCACCACCCCTCCTGCGGGAGCAGTTCTTC	CASSPPLLREQFF
NA	TRBJ1-5	NA	TRBV7-2	TGTGCCAGCAGGCCAGGACAGTCCAATCAGCCCCAGCATTTT	CASRPGQSNQPQHF
NA	TRBJ2-1	NA	TRBV4-3	TGCGCCAGCAGCCAAGATGCATATTTTGGGGACACAAGAAACAATGAGCAGTTCTTC	CASSQDAYFGDTRNNEQFF
NA	TRBJ1-1	NA	TRBV2	TGTGCCAGCAGTCCTACTACACAGGGTCTGAACACTGAAGCTTTCTTT	CASSPTTQGLNTEAFF
NA	TRBJ2-2	TRBD2	TRBV19	TGTGCCAGTAGTATCTCTAGCGGGGGCCACACCGGGGAGCTGTTTTTT	CASSISSGGHTGELFF
once	TRBJ2-3	NA	TRBV5-1	TGCGCCAGCAGCTTGGAGGGGGTCTTGGTGAATACGCAGTATTTT	CASSLEGVLVNTQYF
once	TRBJ1-3	TRBD1	TRBV5-6	TGTGCCAGCATCCAGTGGGGACAGGGTCGGAACACCATATATTTT	CASIQWGQGRNTIYF
once	TRBJ1-5	NA	TRBV19	TGTGCCAGTAGATCCCTTATTAGCAATCAGCCCCAGCATTTT	CASRSLISNQPQHF
few	TRBJ1-6	NA	TRBV12-5	TGTGCTAGTGGTTTGGGGGACACGTATAATTCACCCCTCCACTTT	CASGLGDTYNSPLHF
NA	TRBJ1-1	TRBD1	TRBV29-1	TGCAGCGTTGGGGGGACGGGACAGCAACCACCTAGAGCTTTCTTT	CSVGGTGQQPPRAFF
few	TRBJ1-1	TRBD1	TRBV6-1	TGTGCCAGCAGTCTATTGACAGGGGAGAACACTGAAGCTTTCTTT	CASSLLTGENTEAFF
NA	TRBJ1-1	TRBD1	TRBV19	TGTGCCAGTGACAGGGGTTGGAGCACTGAAGCTTTCTTT	CASDRGWSTEAFF
few	TRBJ2-3	TRBD1	TRBV6-5	TGTGCCAGCAGCCTACGACAGGGGGGATCAGATACGCAGTATTTT	CASSLRQGGSDTQYF
NA	TRBJ1-1	NA	TRBV7-8	TGTGCCAGCAGCTTAGCAGTACCCACAGGGCTCGACACTGAAGCTTTCTTT	CASSLAVPTGLDTEAFF
NA	TRBJ1-1	NA	TRBV6-6	TGTGCCATCGCTCAGGGAATGAACACTGAAGCTTTCTTT	CAIAQGMNTEAFF
NA	TRBJ1-1	NA	TRBV19	TGTGCCAGTAGTATATTAGTGGACAGTTGGAACACTGAAGCTTTCTTT	CASSILVDSWNTEAFF